This T cell receptor (beta chain) was identified in a study of OX40 agonist ivuxolimab in advanced cancers. Some clones are missing from TCRdb's copy, which holds only in-frame ones; the method was immunoSEQ multiplex PCR. The table has about 110,000 clones, around 90% seen once. Between the trimmed V and J ends, which lost 3 bases and 2 bases, there was a span of 11 bases. The CDR3 sequence is 14 residues long. Germline values: CDR1 MNHEY, CDR2 SMNVEV (reference sequence). The TCR sequence derives from an adult with an advanced solid tumor such as melanoma, head and neck, liver or kidney cancer. The chain uses TRBV27 and TRBJ2-7; D is unclear. Material: CD4+ or CD8+ T cells sorted from blood, obtained in a trial of the OX40 agonist ivuxolimab. CDR3 protein: CASSFWFSTYEQYF. The CDR3 region has the DNA TGTGCCAGCAGTTTCTGGTTTAGCACCTACGAGCAGTACTTC.